This entry describes one T cell receptor beta chain. Assignment of participants to cohorts was predicated upon participant-reported clinical history. Two negative PCRs, clearance, or symptom resolution had been documented for recovered Cohort 3 donors. This entry is derived from a study of blood T cell repertoires in COVID-19. Turning to the study itself: COVID-19 samples, acute and convalescent, were from the United States, Italy and Spain.

Looked up from germline, CDR1 is SGHRS and CDR2 is YFSETQ. V was trimmed by 0 bases and J by 5 bases, leaving 11 bases between them. There are 14 residues in the CDR3. Here immunoSEQ multiplex PCR was the method, and the copy in TCRdb shows in-frame clones only, minus some. The table shows some 460,000 clones, with roughly 87% occurring only once. This TCR was recovered from a woman in her late teens or twenties who had recovered from COVID-19. The sample was PBMCs or T cells enriched from blood (not recorded which). The J gene is TRBJ1-1, the V gene TRBV5-1, with D hard to call. The CDR3 coding sequence is TGCGCCAGCAGCTTGGACACAGCCCGTACTGAAGCTTTCTTT. Residues: CASSLDTARTEAFF.